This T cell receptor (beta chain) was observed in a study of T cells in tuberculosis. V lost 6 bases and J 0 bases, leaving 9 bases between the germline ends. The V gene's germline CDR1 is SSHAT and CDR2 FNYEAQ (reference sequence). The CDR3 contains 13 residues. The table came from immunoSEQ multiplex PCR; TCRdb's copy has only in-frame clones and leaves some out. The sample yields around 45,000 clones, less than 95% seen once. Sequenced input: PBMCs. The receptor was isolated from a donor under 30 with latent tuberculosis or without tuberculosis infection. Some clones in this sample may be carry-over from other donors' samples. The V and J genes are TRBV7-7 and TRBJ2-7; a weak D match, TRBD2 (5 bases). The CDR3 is CASSTGNSYEQYF. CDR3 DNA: TGTGCCAGCAGTACCGGGAACTCCTACGAGCAGTACTTC. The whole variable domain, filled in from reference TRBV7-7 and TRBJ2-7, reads GAGVSQSPRYKVTKRGQDVTLRCDPISSHATLYWYQQALGQGPEFLTYFNYEAQPDKSGLPSDRFSAERPEGSISTLTIQRTEQRDSAMYRCASSTGNSYEQYFGPGTRLTVT.